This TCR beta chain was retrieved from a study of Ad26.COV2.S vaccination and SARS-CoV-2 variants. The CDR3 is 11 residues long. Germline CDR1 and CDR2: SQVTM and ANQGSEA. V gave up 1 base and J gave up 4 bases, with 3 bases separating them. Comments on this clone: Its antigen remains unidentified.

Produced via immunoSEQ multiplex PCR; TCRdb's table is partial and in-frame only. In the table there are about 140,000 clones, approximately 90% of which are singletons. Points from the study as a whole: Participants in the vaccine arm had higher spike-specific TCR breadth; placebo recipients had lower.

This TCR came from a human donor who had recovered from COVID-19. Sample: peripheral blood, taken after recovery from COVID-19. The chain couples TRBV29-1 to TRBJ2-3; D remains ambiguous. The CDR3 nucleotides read TGCAGCGTTGAAGGGGCAGATACGCAGTATTTT. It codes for CSVEGADTQYF.